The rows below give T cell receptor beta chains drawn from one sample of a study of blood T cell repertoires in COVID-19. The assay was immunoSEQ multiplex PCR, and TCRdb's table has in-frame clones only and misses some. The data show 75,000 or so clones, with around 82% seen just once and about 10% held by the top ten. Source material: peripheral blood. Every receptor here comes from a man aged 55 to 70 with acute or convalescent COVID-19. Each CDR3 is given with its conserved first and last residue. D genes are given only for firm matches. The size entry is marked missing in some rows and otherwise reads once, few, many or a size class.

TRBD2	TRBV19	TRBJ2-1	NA	CASHSTSVYNEQFF	TGTGCCAGTCACTCGACTAGCGTCTACAATGAGCAGTTCTTC
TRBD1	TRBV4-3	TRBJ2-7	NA	CASSQEHGLDRGEQYF	TGCGCCAGCAGCCAGGAACACGGCCTCGACAGGGGGGAGCAGTACTTC
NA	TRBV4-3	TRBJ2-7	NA	CASSQDRTVQTLEQYF	TGCGCCAGCAGCCAAGACCGGACAGTCCAGACACTCGAGCAGTACTTC
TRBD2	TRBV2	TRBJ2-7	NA	CASSGETSGTQQYF	TGTGCCAGCAGTGGGGAGACTAGCGGGACTCAGCAGTACTTC
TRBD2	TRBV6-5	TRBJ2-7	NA	CASGAPERGSYEQYF	TGTGCCAGCGGAGCCCCAGAGCGGGGGTCCTACGAGCAGTACTTC
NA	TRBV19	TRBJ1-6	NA	CASTPLDRNNSPLHF	TGTGCCAGTACCCCGTTGGACAGAAATAATTCACCCCTCCACTTT
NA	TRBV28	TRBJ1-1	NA	CASSSAMSGVNTEAFF	TGTGCCAGCAGTAGCGCAATGAGTGGAGTGAACACTGAAGCTTTCTTT
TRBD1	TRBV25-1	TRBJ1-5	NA	CASRGQGNQPQHF	TGTGCCAGCAGAGGACAGGGGAATCAGCCCCAGCATTTT
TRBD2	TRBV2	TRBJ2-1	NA	CASSGTSGINEQFF	TGTGCCAGCAGCGGGACTAGCGGGATAAATGAGCAGTTCTTC
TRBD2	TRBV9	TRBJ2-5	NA	CASTVGLAEETQYF	TGTGCCAGCACCGTGGGACTAGCGGAAGAGACCCAGTACTTC
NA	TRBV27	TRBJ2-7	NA	CASRSTLEQYF	TGTGCCAGCAGATCGACACTCGAGCAGTACTTC
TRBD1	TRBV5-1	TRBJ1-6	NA	CASQGAQNSPLHF	TGCGCCAGCCAGGGGGCTCAGAATTCACCCCTCCACTTT
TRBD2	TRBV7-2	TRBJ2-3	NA	CASSPKLAGGDTQYF	TGTGCCAGCAGCCCAAAACTAGCGGGGGGAGATACGCAGTATTTT
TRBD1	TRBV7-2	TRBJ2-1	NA	CASSRDRDRLFF	TGTGCCAGCAGCAGGGACCGGGACAGACTGTTCTTC
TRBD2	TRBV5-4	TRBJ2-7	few	CASSLGRGGYEQYF	TGTGCCAGCAGCTTGGGGCGGGGGGGCTACGAGCAGTACTTC
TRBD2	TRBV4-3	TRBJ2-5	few	CASSHATPGEAGGRETQYF	TGCGCCAGCAGCCACGCTACCCCCGGGGAAGCGGGAGGGAGGGAGACCCAGTACTTC
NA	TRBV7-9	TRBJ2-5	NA	CASLGPQKETQYF	TGTGCCAGCCTGGGCCCTCAGAAGGAGACCCAGTACTTC
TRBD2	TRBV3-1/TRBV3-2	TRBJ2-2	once	CASKGAGGLTGELFF	TGTGCCAGCAAGGGTGCGGGGGGCCTCACCGGGGAGCTGTTTTTT
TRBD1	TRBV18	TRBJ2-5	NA	CASSDRVINQETQYF	TGTGCCAGCTCAGACAGGGTCATTAACCAAGAGACCCAGTACTTC
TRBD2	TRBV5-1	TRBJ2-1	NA	CASSGGVLAGAYNEQFF	TGCGCCAGCAGCGGTGGGGTACTAGCGGGAGCTTACAATGAGCAGTTCTTC
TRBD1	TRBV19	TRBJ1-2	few	CASSVGTAFNYGYTF	TGTGCCAGTAGTGTCGGGACAGCTTTTAACTATGGCTACACCTTC
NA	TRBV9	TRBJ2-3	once	CASSLRDTDTQYF	TGTGCCAGCAGCCTCCGGGACACAGATACGCAGTATTTT
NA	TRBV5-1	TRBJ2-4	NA	CASSLAGEQGIQYF	TGCGCCAGCAGCTTGGCCGGTGAACAGGGCATTCAGTACTTC
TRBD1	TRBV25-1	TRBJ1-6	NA	CASSPPGGQGYSPLHF	TGTGCCAGCAGTCCCCCAGGGGGGCAAGGATATTCACCCCTCCACTTT
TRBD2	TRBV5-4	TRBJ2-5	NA	CASGGVQETQYF	TGTGCCAGCGGGGGGGTTCAAGAGACCCAGTACTTC
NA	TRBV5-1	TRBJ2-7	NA	CASSLQGINDEQYF	TGCGCCAGCAGCTTACAGGGTATCAACGACGAGCAGTACTTC